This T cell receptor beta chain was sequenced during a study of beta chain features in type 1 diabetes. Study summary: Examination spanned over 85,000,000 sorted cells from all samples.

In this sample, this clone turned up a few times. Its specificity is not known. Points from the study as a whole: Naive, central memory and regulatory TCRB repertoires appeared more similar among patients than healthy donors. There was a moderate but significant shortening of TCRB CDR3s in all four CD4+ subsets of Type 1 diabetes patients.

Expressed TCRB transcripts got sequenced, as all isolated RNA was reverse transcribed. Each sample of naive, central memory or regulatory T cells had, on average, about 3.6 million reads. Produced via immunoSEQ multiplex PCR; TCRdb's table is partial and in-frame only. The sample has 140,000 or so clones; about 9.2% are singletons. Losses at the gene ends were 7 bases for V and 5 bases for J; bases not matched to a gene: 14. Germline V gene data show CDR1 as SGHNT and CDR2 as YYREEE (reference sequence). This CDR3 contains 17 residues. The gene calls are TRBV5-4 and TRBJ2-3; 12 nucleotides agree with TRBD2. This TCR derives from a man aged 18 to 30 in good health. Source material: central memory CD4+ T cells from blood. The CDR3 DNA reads TGTGCCAGCCGACCAAACCTAGCGGGGGGGCGTGGAGATACGCAGTATTTT. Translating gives CASRPNLAGGRGDTQYF.